This T cell receptor (beta chain) came from a study of shared clonotypes between healthy human individuals. As originally analysed: ImmunoSEQ output held junction-only sequences without quality scores, so filtering differed. Clones were read by immunoSEQ multiplex PCR, and TCRdb kept only the in-frame ones, dropping some. The V and J calls and the clone size are those of that table, but D and trimming were determined from the DNA. The sample yields more than 1.2 million clones, approximately 98.5% seen once. This clone appeared once. V lost 2 bases to trimming and J lost 0 bases, with 17 bases between them. CDR3 length equals 18 residues. CDR1 SGHDN and CDR2 FVKESK come from the germline V gene.

The chain couples TRBV14 to TRBJ1-3; D perhaps matches TRBD1 (6 bases). This sequence was found in a man aged 30 to 39 in good health. Sample: naive CD4+ T cells sorted from blood. Subset specified: CD45RA+ positively selected. CDR3 protein: CASSQRTVLSYSGNTIYF. The CDR3 bases are TGTGCCAGCAGCCAACGGACAGTTCTTTCTTACTCTGGAAACACCATATATTTT.